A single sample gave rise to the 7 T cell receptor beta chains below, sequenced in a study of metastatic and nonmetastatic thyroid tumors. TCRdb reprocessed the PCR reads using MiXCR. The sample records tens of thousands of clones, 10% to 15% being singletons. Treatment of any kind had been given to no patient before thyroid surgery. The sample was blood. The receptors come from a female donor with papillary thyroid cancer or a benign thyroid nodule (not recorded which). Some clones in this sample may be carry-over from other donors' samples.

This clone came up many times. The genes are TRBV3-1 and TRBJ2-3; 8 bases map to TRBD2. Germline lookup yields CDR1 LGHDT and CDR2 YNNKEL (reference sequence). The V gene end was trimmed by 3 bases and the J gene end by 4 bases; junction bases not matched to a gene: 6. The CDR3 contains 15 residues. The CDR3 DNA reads TGTGCCAGCAGCCAGCGGGAGGTCGTAGCAGATACGCAGTATTTT. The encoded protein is CASSQREVVADTQYF.

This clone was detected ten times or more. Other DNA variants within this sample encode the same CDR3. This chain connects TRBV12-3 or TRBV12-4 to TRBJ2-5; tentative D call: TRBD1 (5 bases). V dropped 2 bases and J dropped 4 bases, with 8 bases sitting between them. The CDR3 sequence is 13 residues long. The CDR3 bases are TGTGCCAGCAGTTTACGGCAGGGAGAGACCCAGTACTTC. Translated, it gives CASSLRQGETQYF.

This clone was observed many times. CDR3 DNA: TGTGCCAGCAGTTCCGACAGGTCGCACACCGGGGAGCTGTTTTTT. The encoded protein is CASSSDRSHTGELFF. The chain uses TRBV28 and TRBJ2-2; maybe TRBD1 (6 bases). Looked up from germline, CDR1 is MDHEN and CDR2 is SYDVKM. The V end lost 4 bases, the J end lost 3 bases, and 12 bases lay between the germline ends. The length of the CDR3 is 15 residues.

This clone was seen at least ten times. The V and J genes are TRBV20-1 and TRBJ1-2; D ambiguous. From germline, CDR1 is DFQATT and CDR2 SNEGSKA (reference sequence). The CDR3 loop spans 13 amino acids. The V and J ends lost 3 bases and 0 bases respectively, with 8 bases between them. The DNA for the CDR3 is TGCAGTGCTAGGGGTCTAACTAACTATGGCTACACCTTC. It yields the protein CSARGLTNYGYTF.

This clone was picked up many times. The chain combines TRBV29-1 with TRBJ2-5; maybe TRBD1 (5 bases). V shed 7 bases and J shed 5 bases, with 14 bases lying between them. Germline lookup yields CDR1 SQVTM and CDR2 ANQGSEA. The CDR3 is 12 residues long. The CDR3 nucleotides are TGCAGCGCAGCTCGGCAGGGTGAGACCCAGTACTTC. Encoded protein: CSAARQGETQYF.

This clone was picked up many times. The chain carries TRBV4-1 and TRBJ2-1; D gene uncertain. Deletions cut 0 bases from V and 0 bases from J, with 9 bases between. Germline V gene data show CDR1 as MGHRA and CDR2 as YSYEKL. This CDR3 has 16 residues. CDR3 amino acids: CASSQERQSSYNEQFF. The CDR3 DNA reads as TGCGCCAGCAGCCAAGAGCGGCAGAGCTCCTACAATGAGCAGTTCTTC.

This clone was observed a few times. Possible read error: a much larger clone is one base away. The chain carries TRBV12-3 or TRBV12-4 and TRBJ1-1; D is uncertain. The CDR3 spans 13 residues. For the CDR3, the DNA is TGTGCCAGCAGTTTAAAAATGAACACTGAAGCTCTCTTT. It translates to CASSLKMNTEALF.